Listed below are T cell receptor beta chains from one sample, sequenced in a study of blood T cell repertoires in COVID-19. Clones were sequenced by immunoSEQ multiplex PCR, and TCRdb holds only the in-frame ones, with some missing. The profile shows approximately 240,000 clones, 80% to 85% of them singletons. The material sequenced was peripheral blood. The receptors come from a woman aged 55-70 years who had recovered from COVID-19. Both conserved end residues are part of each CDR3. Fields, in order: clone size, J gene, V gene, D gene, CDR3 protein, CDR3 DNA. The D gene is left open where the match is weak. The size of a clone is reported for some rows only, either as once, few or many, or as a class for expanded clones.

clone_size: .
j_call: TRBJ1-3
v_call: TRBV19
d_call: TRBD1
cdr3_aa: CASSLGQAFSGNTIYF
cdr3_nt: TGTGCCAGTAGTCTTGGACAGGCCTTCTCTGGAAACACCATATATTTT

clone_size: .
j_call: TRBJ1-2
v_call: TRBV7-9
d_call: .
cdr3_aa: CASSFGGQGYTF
cdr3_nt: TGTGCCAGCAGCTTCGGGGGTCAGGGCTACACCTTC

clone_size: .
j_call: TRBJ2-4
v_call: TRBV3-1/TRBV3-2
d_call: TRBD1
cdr3_aa: CASSQGGQGGALGIQYF
cdr3_nt: TGTGCCAGCAGCCAAGGAGGACAGGGGGGAGCCCTGGGCATTCAGTACTTC

clone_size: .
j_call: TRBJ2-3
v_call: TRBV4-1
d_call: .
cdr3_aa: CASSQVGLPADTQYF
cdr3_nt: TGCGCCAGCAGCCAAGTCGGACTTCCCGCAGATACGCAGTATTTT

clone_size: .
j_call: TRBJ1-1
v_call: TRBV7-9
d_call: .
cdr3_aa: CASSPTKGDNTEAFF
cdr3_nt: TGTGCCAGCAGCCCCACAAAGGGGGACAACACTGAAGCTTTCTTT

clone_size: .
j_call: TRBJ1-4
v_call: TRBV2
d_call: TRBD1
cdr3_aa: CASSSGGFEKLFF
cdr3_nt: TGTGCCAGCAGTTCAGGGGGGTTTGAAAAACTGTTTTTT

clone_size: .
j_call: TRBJ1-2
v_call: TRBV12-3/TRBV12-4
d_call: .
cdr3_aa: CASSLDRRRGYTF
cdr3_nt: TGTGCCAGCAGTTTAGACAGGCGTAGAGGCTACACCTTC

clone_size: .
j_call: TRBJ1-2
v_call: TRBV14
d_call: .
cdr3_aa: CASSQGWRSNYGYTF
cdr3_nt: TGTGCCAGCAGCCAAGGGTGGAGGTCGAACTATGGCTACACCTTC

clone_size: .
j_call: TRBJ2-1
v_call: TRBV10-2
d_call: .
cdr3_aa: CASSESHGAFEQFF
cdr3_nt: TGCGCCAGCAGTGAGTCCCATGGGGCCTTTGAGCAGTTCTTC

clone_size: .
j_call: TRBJ2-7
v_call: TRBV7-2
d_call: TRBD2
cdr3_aa: CASSLVGTSGSYEQYF
cdr3_nt: TGTGCCAGCAGCTTAGTAGGCACTAGCGGTTCCTACGAGCAGTACTTC

clone_size: .
j_call: TRBJ1-1
v_call: TRBV2
d_call: .
cdr3_aa: CASSSRASGTEAFF
cdr3_nt: TGTGCCAGCAGTTCACGGGCGAGCGGCACTGAAGCTTTCTTT

clone_size: .
j_call: TRBJ2-7
v_call: TRBV28
d_call: .
cdr3_aa: CASSLSPSYEQYF
cdr3_nt: TGTGCCAGCAGTTTATCCCCTTCCTACGAGCAGTACTTC

clone_size: .
j_call: TRBJ1-6
v_call: TRBV11-2
d_call: .
cdr3_aa: CASSRSESNSPFHF
cdr3_nt: TGTGCCAGCAGCCGATCCGAAAGCAATTCACCCTTCCACTTT

clone_size: .
j_call: TRBJ1-6
v_call: TRBV19
d_call: .
cdr3_aa: CASSIQGNSPLHF
cdr3_nt: TGTGCCAGTAGTATACAGGGTAATTCACCCCTCCACTTT

clone_size: .
j_call: TRBJ1-5
v_call: TRBV30
d_call: .
cdr3_aa: CAWMAGLNQPQHF
cdr3_nt: TGTGCCTGGATGGCGGGGCTCAACCAGCCCCAGCATTTT

clone_size: once
j_call: TRBJ2-7
v_call: TRBV30
d_call: .
cdr3_aa: CAWSVVPQVYEQYF
cdr3_nt: TGTGCCTGGAGTGTGGTTCCCCAGGTCTACGAGCAGTACTTC